Below are 20 T cell receptor beta chains sequenced from a single sample in a study of OX40 agonist ivuxolimab in advanced cancers. The data were produced by immunoSEQ multiplex PCR, yet TCRdb's version contains in-frame clones alone and is incomplete. Found here are approximately 100,000 clones, about 90% of them singletons; the top ten hold 0.7% to 0.9%. The material sequenced was CD4+ or CD8+ T cells sorted from blood, taken in a trial of the OX40 agonist ivuxolimab. These receptors were taken from an adult with an advanced solid tumor such as melanoma, head and neck, liver or kidney cancer.

V gene TRBV6-1 combines with J gene TRBJ1-2; 7 bases match TRBD1. Germline lookup yields CDR1 MNHNS and CDR2 SASEGT. V shed 2 bases, J shed 5 bases, and the junction held 2 bases outside the gene matches. The CDR3 is 13 amino acids. This chain's CDR3 is CASSETGEYGYTF. CDR3 nucleotide sequence: TGTGCCAGCAGTGAAACAGGGGAGTATGGCTACACCTTC.

The chain employs TRBV7-9 and TRBJ2-7; no clear D gene. The germline V gene encodes CDR1 SEHNR and CDR2 FQNEAQ (reference sequence). The CDR3 is 12 amino acids. V was cut by 5 bases and J by 7 bases, with 12 bases left in between. The CDR3 spells CASSLGLWEQYF. DNA of the CDR3: TGTGCCAGCAGCCTGGGTCTCTGGGAGCAGTACTTC.

The genes are TRBV11-1 and TRBJ1-1; TRBD1 agrees at 9 bases. Germline-derived CDR1 and CDR2 are SGHAT and FQDESV (reference sequence). The J segment lost 4 bases and the V segment lost 3 bases, leaving 0 bases of the junction unmatched. CDR3 length: 13 residues. The CDR3 coding sequence is TGTGCCAGCAGCTTGGGACAGGGCACTGAAGCTTTCTTT. This translates into CASSLGQGTEAFF.

This chain links TRBV18 with TRBJ1-2, with D possibly being TRBD1 (5 bases). CDR3 size: 13 residues. Per the germline V gene, CDR1 is KGHSH and CDR2 is LQKENI. Trimming shortened V by 3 bases and J by 6 bases, and 11 bases separated the two germline ends. CDR3 nucleotide sequence: TGTGCCAGCTCACCTAGGAGGGGCGATGGCTACACCTTC. Protein product: CASSPRRGDGYTF. Filled out from reference TRBV18 and TRBJ1-2, the complete variable domain reads NAGVMQNPRHLVRRRGQEARLRCSPMKGHSHVYWYRQLPEEGLKFMVYLQKENIIDESGMPKERFSAEFPKEGPSILRIQQVVRGDSAAYFCASSPRRGDGYTFGSGTRLTVV.

The V and J genes are TRBV7-8 and TRBJ2-5; 7 bases fit TRBD2. After removal of 6 bases from V and 4 bases from J, the junction contained 8 bases not matched to a gene. Germline values: CDR1 SGHVS, CDR2 FQNEAQ. The CDR3 is 14 amino acids. The CDR3, as DNA: TGTGCCAGCAGTAGCCGGGACTATGCAGAGACCCAGTACTTC. It yields the protein CASSSRDYAETQYF.

This chain connects TRBV18 to TRBJ2-5; 11 nucleotides align to TRBD2. Trimming took 3 bases from V and 2 from J; bases not matched to a gene: 5. CDR1 and CDR2 from the germline V gene are KGHSH and LQKENI. This CDR3 spans 16 amino acids. CDR3 sequence: CASSPRGTSGQETQYF. The CDR3 bases are TGTGCCAGCTCACCTCGAGGGACTAGCGGACAAGAGACCCAGTACTTC.

This sequence joins TRBV6-6 and TRBJ1-2; 9 bases are a match to TRBD1. This CDR3 has 14 amino acids. V was pared by 5 bases and J by 5 bases, with 6 bases of the junction left unmatched. CDR1 and CDR2 from the germline V gene are MNHNY and SVGAGI (reference sequence). CDR3 sequence (DNA): TGTGCCAGCAGTCCTACCGGGACAGGGTATGGCTACACCTTC. It encodes CASSPTGTGYGYTF.

V and J are TRBV4-3 and TRBJ2-1, with D maybe TRBD2 (5 bases). V lost 0 bases to trimming and J lost 9 bases, with 30 bases between them. The CDR3 is 20 residues long. Germline lookup yields CDR1 LGHNA and CDR2 YSLEER. In DNA, the CDR3 is TGCGCCAGCAGCCAAGAGAGGGTCGGGCAGGTCCGCGCGTCTGTCGGTGAGCAGTTCTTC. The encoded protein is CASSQERVGQVRASVGEQFF.

The genes are TRBV7-2 and TRBJ2-7; D remains ambiguous. Trimming took 4 bases from V and 0 from J, leaving 10 bases between them. Germline V lookup: CDR1 SGHTA, CDR2 FQGNSA. CDR3 length equals 14 residues. CDR3 sequence (DNA): TGTGCCAGCAGCTCCACAGTCAGCTCCTACGAGCAGTACTTC. It encodes CASSSTVSSYEQYF.

The chain uses TRBV27 and TRBJ2-7, with a tentative D call TRBD2 (5 bases). Trimming pared 2 bases from V and 5 bases from J, leaving 10 bases between. Germline lookup yields CDR1 MNHEY and CDR2 SMNVEV (reference sequence). CDR3 length equals 13 residues. CDR3 region: CASSLRFGDEQYF. The CDR3 bases are TGTGCCAGCAGTTTAAGGTTCGGGGACGAGCAGTACTTC.

The chain links TRBV2 to TRBJ1-2; D might be TRBD1 (6 bases). The CDR3 has 13 amino acids. V lost 6 bases and J lost 2, with 10 bases in between. The V gene's germline CDR1 is SNHLY and CDR2 FYNNEI. The CDR3 DNA is TGTGCCAGCAGGGGACACTCAAACTATGGCTACACCTTC. This encodes CASRGHSNYGYTF.

This chain links TRBV19 with TRBJ2-1; a possible D gene is TRBD2 (6 bases). There are 16 residues in the CDR3. CDR1 LNHDA and CDR2 SQIVND come from the germline V gene (reference sequence). V was cut by 5 bases and J by 8 bases, with 22 bases left in between. The CDR3 DNA reads TGTGCCAGTAGTCCCCGACTCGCCGGGGGTATATATGAGCAGTTCTTC. Amino acid sequence: CASSPRLAGGIYEQFF.

This chain uses TRBV19 with TRBJ2-2; the D gene is possibly TRBD1 (6 bases). V was pared by 4 bases and J by 1 base, with 10 bases between. The CDR3 runs to 15 residues. The V gene's germline CDR1 is LNHDA and CDR2 SQIVND (reference sequence). The CDR3 region has the DNA TGTGCCAGTAGTACCGGACAGATGAACACCGGGGAGCTGTTTTTT. It translates to CASSTGQMNTGELFF.

This clone was seen a single time. The genes are TRBV5-6 and TRBJ2-1; tentatively, D is TRBD2 (5 bases). The CDR3 is 12 amino acids. Per the germline V gene, CDR1 is SGHDT and CDR2 is YYEEEE. V was pared by 2 bases and J by 12 bases, with 12 bases between. In DNA form, the CDR3 reads TGTGCCAGCAGCTTCTTGGAGGTCGCGCAGTTCTTC. Translated: CASSFLEVAQFF.

The chain uses TRBV19 and TRBJ2-5; TRBD2 matches at 14 bases. Germline CDR1 reads LNHDA; CDR2 reads SQIVND (reference sequence). With V trimmed by 6 bases and J by 3 bases, 3 bases remained unmatched. The CDR3 has 15 residues. CDR3 bases: TGTGCCAGTAGCGGGACTAGCGGGGGAGAAGAGACCCAGTACTTC. It yields the protein CASSGTSGGEETQYF.

This chain joins TRBV5-1 and TRBJ2-2; 12 bases agree with TRBD2. V was clipped by 4 bases and J by 1 base; unmatched bases: 2. The germline CDR1 and CDR2 sequences are SGHRS and YFSETQ. The CDR3 loop spans 16 amino acids. The CDR3 protein is CASSQGLAGNTGELFF. In nucleotides, the CDR3 is TGCGCCAGCAGCCAGGGACTAGCGGGGAACACCGGGGAGCTGTTTTTT.

The rearrangement joins TRBV7-2 to TRBJ2-5, with a tentative D call TRBD2 (6 bases). The DNA matches TRBJ2-7 better at its end, which makes the J call doubtful. The CDR3 sequence is 14 residues long. Germline V gene lookup returns CDR1 SGHTA and CDR2 FQGNSA. CDR3 loop: CASSLMVADYEQYF. CDR3 nucleotides: TGTGCCAGCAGCTTGATGGTAGCGGACTACGAGCAGTACTTC.

The V call is TRBV5-6, the J call TRBJ1-3; weak D call: TRBD1 (6 bases). V dropped 4 bases and J dropped 0 bases, with 14 bases sitting between them. CDR3 length equals 16 residues. Germline V lookup: CDR1 SGHDT, CDR2 YYEEEE. Here the CDR3 reads CASSLPGTSSGNTIYF. In DNA form, the CDR3 reads TGTGCCAGCAGCCTACCTGGGACAAGCTCTGGAAACACCATATATTTT.

This clone was recorded only once. V usage is TRBV11-2 and J usage is TRBJ2-7, with D possibly being TRBD2 (6 bases). Trimming stripped 3 bases from V and 4 bases from J, with 16 bases between. This CDR3 comprises 15 residues. Germline CDR1 SGHAT, CDR2 FQNNGV. The chain's CDR3 is CASSFFPGVQYEQYF. In DNA form, the CDR3 reads TGTGCCAGCAGCTTCTTTCCGGGGGTACAGTACGAGCAGTACTTC.

The chain employs TRBV5-1 and TRBJ2-5, with D maybe TRBD1 (5 bases). This CDR3 is 14 amino acids long. Germline V CDR1 and CDR2: SGHRS, YFSETQ. Trimming shortened V by 0 bases and J by 2 bases, and 8 bases separated the two germline ends. The CDR3 loop is CASSLAAGQETQYF. In nucleotides, the CDR3 is TGCGCCAGCAGCTTGGCGGCAGGGCAAGAGACCCAGTACTTC. The whole variable domain, filled in from reference TRBV5-1 and TRBJ2-5, reads KAGVTQTPRYLIKTRGQQVTLSCSPISGHRSVSWYQQTPGQGLQFLFEYFSETQRNKGNFPGRFSGRQFSNSRSEMNVSTLELGDSALYLCASSLAAGQETQYFGPGTRLLVL.